Detailed here is one T cell receptor (beta chain). The entry originates in a study of blood T cell repertoires in COVID-19. The overall study: PBMCs, B-cell-depleted T cells, or T cells were the source of the cDNA or gDNA that made up the material.

Only in-frame clones appear in the TCRdb table, and some are missing; sequencing was by immunoSEQ multiplex PCR. The data contain roughly 270,000 clones, around 85% of them seen just once; the ten biggest clones take up around 2.5%. The V and J ends lost 3 bases and 4 bases, in that order; junction bases with no gene match: 8. From germline, CDR1 is MDHEN and CDR2 SYDVKM. The CDR3 is 15 residues long. Input material: PBMCs or T cells enriched from blood (not recorded which). The V gene is TRBV28, the J gene TRBJ1-2, with 7 bases fitting TRBD1. This TCR derives from a woman aged 45-65 years who had recovered from COVID-19. CDR3: CASSFSIRDSYGYTF. The CDR3 nucleotides are TGTGCCAGCAGTTTTTCCATCCGGGACAGCTATGGCTACACCTTC.